The sequence of this TCR beta chain was determined in a study of vaccination and CD4 T cells after COVID-19. Study-level background: Four females and six males made up the convalescents, with two Hispanic.

About this clonotype: Antigen unknown.

Looked up from germline, CDR1 is DFQATT and CDR2 is SNEGSKA (reference sequence). The V and J ends lost 2 bases and 1 base, in that order; junction bases with no gene match: 4. The CDR3 runs 16 residues. Treatment meaning: roughly 10-day PBMC culture with coronavirus spike peptide pools or control peptides (ViraFEST assay). The Oncomine TCR Beta short-read assay was what sequenced the DNA obtained from cultured CD4+ T cells. Each CDR3 protein gets one entry after TCRdb re-called the PCR reads with MiXCR. The table has 3,000 to 4,000 distinct CDR3 sequences, approximately 31% seen once; the top ten hold about 29%.

The sequencing input was CD4+ T cells from blood, cultured in vitro. This chain links TRBV20-1 with TRBJ2-1, with 11 bases aligning to TRBD2. The clonotype originates from a human donor who had recovered from COVID-19. The CDR3 nucleotides read TGCAGTGCTAGACTAGCGGGGGGACAATCCTACAATGAGCAGTTCTTC. Its translation is CSARLAGGQSYNEQFF.